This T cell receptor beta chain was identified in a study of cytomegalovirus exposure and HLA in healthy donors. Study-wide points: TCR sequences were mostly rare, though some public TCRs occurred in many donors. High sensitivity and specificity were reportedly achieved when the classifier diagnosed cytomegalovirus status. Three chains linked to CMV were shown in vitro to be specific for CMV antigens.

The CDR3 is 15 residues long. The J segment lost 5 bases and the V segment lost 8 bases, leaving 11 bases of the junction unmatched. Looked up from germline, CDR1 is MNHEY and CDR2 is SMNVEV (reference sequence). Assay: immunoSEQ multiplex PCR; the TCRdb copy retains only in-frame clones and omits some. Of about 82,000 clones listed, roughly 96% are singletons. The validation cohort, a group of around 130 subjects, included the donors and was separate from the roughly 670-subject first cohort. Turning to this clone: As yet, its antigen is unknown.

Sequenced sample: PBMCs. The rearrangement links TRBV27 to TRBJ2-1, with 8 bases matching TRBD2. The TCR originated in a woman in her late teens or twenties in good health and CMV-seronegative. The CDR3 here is CASQREYSRNNEQFF. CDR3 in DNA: TGTGCCAGCCAGCGGGAGTACTCTCGGAACAATGAGCAGTTCTTC.